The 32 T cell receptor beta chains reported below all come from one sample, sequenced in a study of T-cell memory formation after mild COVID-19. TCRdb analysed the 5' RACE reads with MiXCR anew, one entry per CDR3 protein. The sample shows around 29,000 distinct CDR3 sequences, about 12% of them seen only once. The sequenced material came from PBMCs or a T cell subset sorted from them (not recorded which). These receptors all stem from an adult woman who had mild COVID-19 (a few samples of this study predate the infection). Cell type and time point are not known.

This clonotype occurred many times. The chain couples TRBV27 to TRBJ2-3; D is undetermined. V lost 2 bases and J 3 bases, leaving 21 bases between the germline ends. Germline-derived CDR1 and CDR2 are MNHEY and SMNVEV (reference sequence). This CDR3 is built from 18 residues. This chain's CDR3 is CASSLRPVLGSMTDTQYF. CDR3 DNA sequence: TGTGCCAGCAGTTTACGCCCGGTTTTAGGGTCAATGACAGATACGCAGTATTTT.

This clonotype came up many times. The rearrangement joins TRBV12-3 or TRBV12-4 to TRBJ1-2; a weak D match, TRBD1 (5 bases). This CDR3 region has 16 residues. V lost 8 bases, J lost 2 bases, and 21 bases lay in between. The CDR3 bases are TGTGCCAGCGGGAATTCGGGGCGGACGAAAAACTATGGCTACACCTTC. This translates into CASGNSGRTKNYGYTF.

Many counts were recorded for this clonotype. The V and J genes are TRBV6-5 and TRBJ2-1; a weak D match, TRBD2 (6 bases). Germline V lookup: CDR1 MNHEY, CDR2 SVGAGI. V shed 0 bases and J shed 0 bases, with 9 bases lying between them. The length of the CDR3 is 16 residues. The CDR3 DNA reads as TGTGCCAGCAGTTACTCTCTAGCGAGCTCCTACAATGAGCAGTTCTTC. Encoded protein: CASSYSLASSYNEQFF.

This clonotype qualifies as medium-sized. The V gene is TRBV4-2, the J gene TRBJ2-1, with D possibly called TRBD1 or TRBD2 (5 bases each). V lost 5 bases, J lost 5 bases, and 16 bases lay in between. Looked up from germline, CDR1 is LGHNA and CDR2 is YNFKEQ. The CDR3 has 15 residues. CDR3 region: CASSNRDQRDNEQFF. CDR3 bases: TGTGCCAGCAGCAACCGGGACCAGAGGGACAATGAGCAGTTCTTC.

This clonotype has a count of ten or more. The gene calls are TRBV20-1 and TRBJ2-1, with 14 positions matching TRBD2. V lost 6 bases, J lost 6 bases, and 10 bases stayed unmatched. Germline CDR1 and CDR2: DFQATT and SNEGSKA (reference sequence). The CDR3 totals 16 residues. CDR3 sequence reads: CSARRLAGGSFNEQFF. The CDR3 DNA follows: TGCAGTGCAAGAAGACTAGCGGGGGGGTCGTTCAATGAGCAGTTCTTC.

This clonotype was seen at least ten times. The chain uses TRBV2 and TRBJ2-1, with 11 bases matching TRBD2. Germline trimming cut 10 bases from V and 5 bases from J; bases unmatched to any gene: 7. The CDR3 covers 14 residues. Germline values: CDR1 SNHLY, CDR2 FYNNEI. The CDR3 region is CAITGTSGDNEQFF. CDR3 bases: TGTGCCATTACCGGGACTAGCGGAGACAATGAGCAGTTCTTC.

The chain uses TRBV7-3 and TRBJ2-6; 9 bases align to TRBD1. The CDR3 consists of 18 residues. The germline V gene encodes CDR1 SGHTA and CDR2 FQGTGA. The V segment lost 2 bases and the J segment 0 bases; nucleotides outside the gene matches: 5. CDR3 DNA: TGTGCCAGCAGCTTATATGGACAGGGGACCTCTGGGGCCAACGTCCTGACTTTC. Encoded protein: CASSLYGQGTSGANVLTF.

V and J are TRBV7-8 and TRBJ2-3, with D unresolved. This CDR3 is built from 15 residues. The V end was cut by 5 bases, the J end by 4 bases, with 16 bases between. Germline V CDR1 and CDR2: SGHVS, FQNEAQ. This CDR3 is CASSHRADRPDTQYF. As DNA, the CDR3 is TGTGCCAGCAGCCACCGGGCCGACCGCCCAGATACGCAGTATTTT. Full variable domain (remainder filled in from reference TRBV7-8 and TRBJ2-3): GAGVSQSPRYKVAKRGQDVALRCDPISGHVSLFWYQQALGQGPEFLTYFQNEAQLDKSGLPSDRFFAERPEGSVSTLKIQRTQQEDSAVYLCASSHRADRPDTQYFGPGTRLTVL.

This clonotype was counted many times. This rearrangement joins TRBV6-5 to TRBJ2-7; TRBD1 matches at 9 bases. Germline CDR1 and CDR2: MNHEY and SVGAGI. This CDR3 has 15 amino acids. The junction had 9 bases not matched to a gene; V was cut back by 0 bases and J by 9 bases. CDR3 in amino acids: CASSYSGPGQGRQYF. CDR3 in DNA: TGTGCCAGCAGTTACTCCGGGCCGGGACAGGGCAGGCAGTACTTC.

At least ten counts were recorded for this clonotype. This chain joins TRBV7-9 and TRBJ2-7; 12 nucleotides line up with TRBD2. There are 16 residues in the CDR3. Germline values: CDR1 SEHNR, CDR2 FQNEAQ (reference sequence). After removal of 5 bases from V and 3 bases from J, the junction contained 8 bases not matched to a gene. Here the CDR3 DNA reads TGTGCCAGCAGCACGCGCGGGACTAGCGGGCACTACGAGCAGTACTTC. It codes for CASSTRGTSGHYEQYF.

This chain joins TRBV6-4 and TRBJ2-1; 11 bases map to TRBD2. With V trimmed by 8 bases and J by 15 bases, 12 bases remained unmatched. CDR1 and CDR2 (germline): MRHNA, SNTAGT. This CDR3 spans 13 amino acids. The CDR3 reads CASCPLAGGEWFF. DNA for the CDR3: TGTGCCAGCTGCCCGCTAGCGGGGGGCGAGTGGTTCTTC.

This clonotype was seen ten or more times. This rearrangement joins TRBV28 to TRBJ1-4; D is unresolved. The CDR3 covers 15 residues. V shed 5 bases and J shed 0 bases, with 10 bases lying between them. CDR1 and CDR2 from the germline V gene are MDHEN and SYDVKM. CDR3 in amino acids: CASSPRHPTNEKLFF. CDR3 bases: TGTGCCAGCAGTCCCAGACACCCAACTAATGAAAAACTGTTTTTT.

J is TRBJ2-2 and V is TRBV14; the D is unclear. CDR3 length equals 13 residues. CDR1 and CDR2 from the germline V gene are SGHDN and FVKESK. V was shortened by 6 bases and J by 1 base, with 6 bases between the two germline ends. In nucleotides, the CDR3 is TGTGCCAGCAGACTTCAGAACACCGGGGAGCTGTTTTTT. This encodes CASRLQNTGELFF.

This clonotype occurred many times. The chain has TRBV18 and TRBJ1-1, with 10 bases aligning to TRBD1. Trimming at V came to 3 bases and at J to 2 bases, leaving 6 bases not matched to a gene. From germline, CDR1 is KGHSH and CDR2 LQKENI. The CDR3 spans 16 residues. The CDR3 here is CASSPGTGVANTEAFF. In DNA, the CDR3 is TGTGCCAGCTCACCCGGGACAGGGGTTGCAAACACTGAAGCTTTCTTT.

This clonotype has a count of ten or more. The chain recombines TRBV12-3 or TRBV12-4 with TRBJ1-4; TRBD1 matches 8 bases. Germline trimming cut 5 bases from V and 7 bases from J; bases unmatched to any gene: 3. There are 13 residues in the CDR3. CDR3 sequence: CASSGQGGEKLFF. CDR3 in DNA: TGTGCCAGCAGTGGACAGGGCGGTGAAAAACTGTTTTTT.

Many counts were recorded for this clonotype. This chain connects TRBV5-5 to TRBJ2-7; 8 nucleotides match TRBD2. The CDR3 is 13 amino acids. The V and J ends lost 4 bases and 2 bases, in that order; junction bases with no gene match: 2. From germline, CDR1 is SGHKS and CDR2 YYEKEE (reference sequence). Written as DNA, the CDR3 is TGTGCCAGCAGCCGGGGACTAGCCTACGAGCAGTACTTC. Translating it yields CASSRGLAYEQYF.

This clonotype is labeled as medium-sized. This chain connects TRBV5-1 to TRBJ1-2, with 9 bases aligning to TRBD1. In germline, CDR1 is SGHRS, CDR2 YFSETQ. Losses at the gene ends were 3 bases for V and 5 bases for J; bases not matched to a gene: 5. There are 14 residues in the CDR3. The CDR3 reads CASSSEGTGYGYTF. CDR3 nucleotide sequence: TGCGCCAGCAGCTCGGAGGGGACAGGGTATGGCTACACCTTC.

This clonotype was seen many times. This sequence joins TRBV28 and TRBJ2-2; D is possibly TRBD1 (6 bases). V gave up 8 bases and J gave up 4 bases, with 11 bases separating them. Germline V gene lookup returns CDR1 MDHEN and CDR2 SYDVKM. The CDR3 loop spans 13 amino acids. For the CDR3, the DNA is TGTGCCAGCGGTACAGGGCCCACCGGGGAGCTGTTTTTT. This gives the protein CASGTGPTGELFF.

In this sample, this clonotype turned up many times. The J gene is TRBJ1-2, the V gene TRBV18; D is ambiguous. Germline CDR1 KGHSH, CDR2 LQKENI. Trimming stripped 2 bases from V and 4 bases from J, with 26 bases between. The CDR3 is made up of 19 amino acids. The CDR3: CASSPIQTVGRTVLYGYTF. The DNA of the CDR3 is TGTGCCAGCTCACCAATCCAAACCGTCGGACGGACTGTCCTCTATGGCTACACCTTC.

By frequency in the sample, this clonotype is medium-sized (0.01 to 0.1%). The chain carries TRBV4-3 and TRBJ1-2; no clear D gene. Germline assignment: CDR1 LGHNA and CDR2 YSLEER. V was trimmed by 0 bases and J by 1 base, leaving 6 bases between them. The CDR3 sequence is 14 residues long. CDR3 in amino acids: CASSQDLFNYGYTF. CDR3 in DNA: TGCGCCAGCAGCCAAGATCTTTTTAACTATGGCTACACCTTC.

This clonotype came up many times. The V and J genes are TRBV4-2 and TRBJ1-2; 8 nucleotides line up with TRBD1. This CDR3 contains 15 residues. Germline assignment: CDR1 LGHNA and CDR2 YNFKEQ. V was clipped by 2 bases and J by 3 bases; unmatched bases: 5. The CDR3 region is CASSQPLDRDYGYTF. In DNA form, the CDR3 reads TGTGCCAGCAGCCAACCTCTGGACAGGGACTATGGCTACACCTTC.

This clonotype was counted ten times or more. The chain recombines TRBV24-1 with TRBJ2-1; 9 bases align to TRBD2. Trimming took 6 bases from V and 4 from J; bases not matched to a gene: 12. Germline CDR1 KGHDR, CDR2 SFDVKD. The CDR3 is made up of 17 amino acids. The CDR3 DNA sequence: TGTGCCACCAGTACACTTGGTGTAGCGGGAGAATACAATGAGCAGTTCTTC. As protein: CATSTLGVAGEYNEQFF.

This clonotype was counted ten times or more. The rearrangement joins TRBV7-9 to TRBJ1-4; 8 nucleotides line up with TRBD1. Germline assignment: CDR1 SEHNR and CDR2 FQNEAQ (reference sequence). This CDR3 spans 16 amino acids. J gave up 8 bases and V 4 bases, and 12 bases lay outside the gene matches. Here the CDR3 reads CASSSKSTGDGEKLFF. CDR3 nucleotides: TGTGCCAGCAGCTCCAAATCGACAGGGGACGGAGAAAAACTGTTTTTT. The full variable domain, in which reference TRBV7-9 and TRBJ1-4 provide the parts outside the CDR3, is DTGVSQNPRHKITKRGQNVTFRCDPISEHNRLYWYRQTLGQGPEFLTYFQNEAQLEKSRLLSDRFSAERPKGSFSTLEIQRTEQGDSAMYLCASSSKSTGDGEKLFFGSGTQLSVL.

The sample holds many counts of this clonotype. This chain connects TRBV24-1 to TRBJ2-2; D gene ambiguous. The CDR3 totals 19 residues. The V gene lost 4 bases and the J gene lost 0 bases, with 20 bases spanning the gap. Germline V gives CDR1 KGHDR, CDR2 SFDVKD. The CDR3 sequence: CATSEDRVRFATNTGELFF. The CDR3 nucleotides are TGTGCCACCAGTGAGGACCGGGTTCGGTTCGCCACGAACACCGGGGAGCTGTTTTTT.

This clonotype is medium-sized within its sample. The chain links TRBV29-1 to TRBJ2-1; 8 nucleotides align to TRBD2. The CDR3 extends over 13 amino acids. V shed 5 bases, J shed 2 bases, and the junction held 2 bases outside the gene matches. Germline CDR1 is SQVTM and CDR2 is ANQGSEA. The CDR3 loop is CSVQAGAYNEQFF. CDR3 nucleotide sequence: TGCAGCGTTCAAGCGGGAGCCTACAATGAGCAGTTCTTC.

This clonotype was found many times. The CDR3 DNA reads as TGTGCCAGCAGCTTAAAGGACTCTAGCACAGATACGCAGTATTTT. It codes for CASSLKDSSTDTQYF. The genes are TRBV7-2 and TRBJ2-3; D possibly corresponds to TRBD2 (5 bases). This CDR3 spans 15 amino acids. Germline assignment: CDR1 SGHTA and CDR2 FQGNSA. Trimming took 2 bases from V and 0 from J, leaving 9 bases between them.

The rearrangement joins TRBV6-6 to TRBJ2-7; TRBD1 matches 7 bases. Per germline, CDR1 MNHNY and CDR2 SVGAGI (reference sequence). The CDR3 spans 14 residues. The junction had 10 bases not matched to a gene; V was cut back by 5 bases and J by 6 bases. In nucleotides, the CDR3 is TGTGCCAGCAGTCAACCGGGACAGTCGGCCGAGCAGTACTTC. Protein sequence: CASSQPGQSAEQYF.

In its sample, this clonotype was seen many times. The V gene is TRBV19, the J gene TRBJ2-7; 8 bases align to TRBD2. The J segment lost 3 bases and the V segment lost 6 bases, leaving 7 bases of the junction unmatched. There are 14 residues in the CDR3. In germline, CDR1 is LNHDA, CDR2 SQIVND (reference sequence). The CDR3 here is CASSPSGLGYEQYF. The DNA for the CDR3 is TGTGCCAGTAGCCCGTCGGGACTAGGCTACGAGCAGTACTTC.

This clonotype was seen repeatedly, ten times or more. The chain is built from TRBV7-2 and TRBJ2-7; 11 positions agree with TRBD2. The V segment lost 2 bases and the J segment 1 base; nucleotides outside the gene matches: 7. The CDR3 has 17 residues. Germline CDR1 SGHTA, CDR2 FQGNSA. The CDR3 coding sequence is TGTGCCAGCAGCTTAAGCCTAGCGGGAGGAAGTTCCTACGAGCAGTACTTC. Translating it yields CASSLSLAGGSSYEQYF.

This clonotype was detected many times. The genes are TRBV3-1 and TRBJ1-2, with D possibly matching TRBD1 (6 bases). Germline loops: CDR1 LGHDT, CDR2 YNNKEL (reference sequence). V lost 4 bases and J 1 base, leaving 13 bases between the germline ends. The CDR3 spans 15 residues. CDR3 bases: TGTGCCAGCAGCCTCCTTAGGGGGATTAACTATGGCTACACCTTC. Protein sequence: CASSLLRGINYGYTF.

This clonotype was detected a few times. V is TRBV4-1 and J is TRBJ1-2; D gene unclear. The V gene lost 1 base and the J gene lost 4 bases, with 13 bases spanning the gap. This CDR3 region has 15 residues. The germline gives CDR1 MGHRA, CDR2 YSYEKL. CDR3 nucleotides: TGCGCCAGCAGCCAAGTGGGTTGGTTCACCTATGGCTACACCTTC. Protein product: CASSQVGWFTYGYTF.

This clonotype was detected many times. In DNA form, the CDR3 reads TGCGCCAGCAGCTTGGCCTCCGGGACAGGGATCGGGGGCTACACCTTC. Its translation: CASSLASGTGIGGYTF. This chain uses TRBV5-1 with TRBJ1-2; TRBD1 matches at 9 bases. CDR1 SGHRS and CDR2 YFSETQ come from the germline V gene. This CDR3 region has 16 residues. V was pared by 0 bases and J by 8 bases, with 11 bases of the junction left unmatched.